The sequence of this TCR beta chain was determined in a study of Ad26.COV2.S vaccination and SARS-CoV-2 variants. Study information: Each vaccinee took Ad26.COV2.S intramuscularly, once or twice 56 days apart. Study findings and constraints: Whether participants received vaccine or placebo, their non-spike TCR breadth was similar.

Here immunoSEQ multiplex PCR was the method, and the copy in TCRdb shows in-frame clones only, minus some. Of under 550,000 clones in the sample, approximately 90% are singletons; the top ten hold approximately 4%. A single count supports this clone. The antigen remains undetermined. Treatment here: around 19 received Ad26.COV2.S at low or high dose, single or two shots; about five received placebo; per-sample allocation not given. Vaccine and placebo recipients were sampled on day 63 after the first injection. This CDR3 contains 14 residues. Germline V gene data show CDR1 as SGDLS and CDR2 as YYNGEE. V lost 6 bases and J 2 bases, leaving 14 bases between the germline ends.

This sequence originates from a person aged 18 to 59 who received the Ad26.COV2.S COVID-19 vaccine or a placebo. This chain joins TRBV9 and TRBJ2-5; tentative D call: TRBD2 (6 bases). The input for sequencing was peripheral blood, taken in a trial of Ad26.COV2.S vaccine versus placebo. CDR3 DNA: TGTGCCAGCAACCTCGGGACTTTGCAAGAGACCCAGTACTTC. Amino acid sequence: CASNLGTLQETQYF.